The entry below describes one T cell receptor beta chain. Its specificity is unknown. The sample is drawn from a study of CD8 T cells in Susac syndrome. Study-level points and caveats: The number of individuals included in the study's TCR sequencing and HLA analysis was acknowledged as relatively small.

After extraction with the RNeasy kit, roughly 0.45 to 1 ug of the RNA was reverse transcribed using random hexamers. The authors amplified TCR beta CDR3 across 54 Vbeta and 13 Jbeta using immunoSEQ multiplex PCR. From the immunoSEQ multiplex PCR reads, TCRdb called clonotypes with MiXCR, one entry per CDR3 protein. The sample has approximately 130,000 distinct CDR3 sequences, around 91% seen once. Germline lookup yields CDR1 SQVTM and CDR2 ANQGSEA. With 6 bases removed from V and 0 bases from J, the gap between germline ends came to 15 bases. The CDR3 is made up of 15 amino acids. In blood CD8+ and CD4+ T cells, TCR beta underwent sequencing.

The source is a human donor with multiple sclerosis. The chain joins TRBV29-1 to TRBJ2-1; possible D gene TRBD1, 8 bases. Sequenced input: CD8+ T cells from PBMCs. The CDR3 nucleotides are TGCAGCGTCACAGGGGGGGACCGCTCCTACAATGAGCAGTTCTTC. Amino acid sequence: CSVTGGDRSYNEQFF.